What follows are 28 T cell receptor beta chains derived from one specimen sequenced in a study of blood T cell repertoires in COVID-19. Sequencing was performed with immunoSEQ multiplex PCR; in TCRdb, only in-frame clones are kept and a portion is missing. The sample comprises 60,000 to 75,000 clones, 76% of which are singletons, and 50% to 55% rests with the top ten. The source material was peripheral blood. The receptors stem from a woman at least 80 years old with acute or convalescent COVID-19.

V and J are TRBV7-2 and TRBJ1-1; 7 bases map to TRBD1. CDR1 is SGHTA and CDR2 is FQGNSA in the germline V gene. This CDR3 contains 15 residues. With V trimmed by 4 bases and J by 0 bases, 5 bases remained unmatched. The CDR3 is CASSSQGVMNTEAFF. CDR3 coding DNA: TGTGCCAGCAGCTCCCAGGGGGTGATGAACACTGAAGCTTTCTTT.

The chain combines TRBV5-1 with TRBJ2-6; the D gene is possibly TRBD1 (6 bases). CDR1 and CDR2 from the germline V gene are SGHRS and YFSETQ. V dropped 4 bases and J dropped 0 bases, with 11 bases sitting between them. The CDR3 length is 16 residues. The CDR3: CASSPQGGSGANVLTF. Here the CDR3 DNA reads TGCGCCAGCAGCCCACAAGGGGGCTCTGGGGCCAACGTCCTGACTTTC.

The chain combines TRBV5-1 with TRBJ2-1; D is uncertain. The CDR3 is made up of 14 amino acids. The germline V and J ends were trimmed by 4 bases and 12 bases, with 20 bases remaining between them. Germline assignment: CDR1 SGHRS and CDR2 YFSETQ. The CDR3 is CASSPVRTFIGQFF. The CDR3 DNA follows: TGCGCCAGCAGCCCGGTTCGAACCTTTATTGGGCAGTTCTTC. Full variable domain (outside the CDR3, taken from reference TRBV5-1 and TRBJ2-1): KAGVTQTPRYLIKTRGQQVTLSCSPISGHRSVSWYQQTPGQGLQFLFEYFSETQRNKGNFPGRFSGRQFSNSRSEMNVSTLELGDSALYLCASSPVRTFIGQFFGPGTRLTVL.

V is TRBV27 and J is TRBJ2-3; tentative D call: TRBD2 (6 bases). Germline lookup yields CDR1 MNHEY and CDR2 SMNVEV (reference sequence). Trimming removed 3 bases from V and 1 base from J, with 11 bases in between. CDR3 size: 15 residues. Here the CDR3 DNA reads TGTGCCAGCAGTTTTTACGGGAGCGGCACAGATACGCAGTATTTT. Its translation is CASSFYGSGTDTQYF.

This clone occurred a few times. The chain has TRBV19 and TRBJ2-1, with 8 bases fitting TRBD1. Germline assignment: CDR1 LNHDA and CDR2 SQIVND (reference sequence). The J segment lost 8 bases and the V segment lost 5 bases, leaving 11 bases of the junction unmatched. This CDR3 is 15 amino acids long. CDR3 in DNA: TGTGCCAGTAGTCCCCGGACAGGGCCCTTGGATGAGCAGTTCTTC. It codes for CASSPRTGPLDEQFF.

V usage is TRBV15 and J usage is TRBJ1-1, with D perhaps matching TRBD1 (5 bases). There are 13 residues in the CDR3. Germline V gives CDR1 LNHNV, CDR2 YYDKDF (reference sequence). V was trimmed by 8 bases and J by 0 bases, leaving 10 bases between them. DNA of the CDR3: TGTGCCACCGATGACAGACTGAACACTGAAGCTTTCTTT. The encoded protein is CATDDRLNTEAFF.

A single count supports this clone. The sample has other DNA sequences that encode this CDR3 too. The chain couples TRBV18 to TRBJ2-7; TRBD1 matches at 11 bases. This CDR3 is built from 14 residues. V gave up 3 bases and J gave up 6 bases; unmatched junction bases: 4. Germline-derived CDR1 and CDR2 are KGHSH and LQKENI. CDR3 DNA sequence: TGTGCCAGCTCACCGGGACAGGGGGTAGGCGAGCAGTACTTC. Its translation is CASSPGQGVGEQYF. The entire variable domain, with the rest obtained from reference TRBV18 and TRBJ2-7, is as follows: NAGVMQNPRHLVRRRGQEARLRCSPMKGHSHVYWYRQLPEEGLKFMVYLQKENIIDESGMPKERFSAEFPKEGPSILRIQQVVRGDSAAYFCASSPGQGVGEQYFGPGTRLTVT.

The chain links TRBV6-4 to TRBJ1-1; 7 nucleotides line up with TRBD1. Germline CDR1 is MRHNA and CDR2 is SNTAGT. J was trimmed by 4 bases and V by 5 bases; bases with no gene match: 10. The CDR3 runs to 15 residues. CDR3 protein: CASSLEGASGTEAFF. Written as DNA, the CDR3 is TGTGCCAGCAGTCTGGAGGGGGCAAGCGGCACTGAAGCTTTCTTT.

The chain links TRBV15 to TRBJ1-6; D call uncertain. This CDR3 has 14 residues. Per germline, CDR1 LNHNV and CDR2 YYDKDF (reference sequence). Trimming cost V 0 bases and J 7 bases, with 7 bases left between them. CDR3 residues: CATSRDPGNSPLHF. The DNA of the CDR3 is TGTGCCACCAGCAGAGACCCAGGAAATTCACCCCTCCACTTT.

The CDR3 sequence: CASSSGLAGDSYEQYF. In nucleotides, the CDR3 is TGTGCCAGCAGCTCGGGACTAGCGGGAGATTCCTACGAGCAGTACTTC. The chain carries TRBV11-1 and TRBJ2-7; the match to TRBD2 covers 14 bases. Trimming took 4 bases from V and 1 from J; bases not matched to a gene: 3. This CDR3 has 16 residues. Germline lookup yields CDR1 SGHAT and CDR2 FQDESV (reference sequence).

The table lists this clone with a few counts. V usage is TRBV30 and J usage is TRBJ2-7, with 8 bases that match TRBD2. The CDR3 sequence is 14 residues long. The V and J ends lost 2 bases and 6 bases, in that order; junction bases with no gene match: 9. Germline V gene data show CDR1 as GTSNPN and CDR2 as SVGIG (reference sequence). DNA for the CDR3: TGTGCCTGGAGTATGAGGCCGGGGGGGGGCGAGCAGTACTTC. It codes for CAWSMRPGGGEQYF.

This clone was seen ten or more times. The J gene is TRBJ2-1, the V gene TRBV18; 8 bases fit TRBD2. This CDR3 is 18 amino acids long. V shed 3 bases and J 3 bases; nucleotides not matched to a gene: 13. In germline, CDR1 is KGHSH, CDR2 LQKENI. CDR3 protein: CASSPKPPSGSFYNEQFF. CDR3 in DNA: TGTGCCAGCTCACCGAAGCCCCCCAGCGGGAGTTTCTACAATGAGCAGTTCTTC. Filled out from reference TRBV18 and TRBJ2-1, the complete variable domain reads NAGVMQNPRHLVRRRGQEARLRCSPMKGHSHVYWYRQLPEEGLKFMVYLQKENIIDESGMPKERFSAEFPKEGPSILRIQQVVRGDSAAYFCASSPKPPSGSFYNEQFFGPGTRLTVL.

The chain uses TRBV28 and TRBJ2-1; 15 bases fit TRBD2. Germline V lookup: CDR1 MDHEN, CDR2 SYDVKM. The CDR3 has 19 residues. V dropped 4 bases and J dropped 3; count of bases not matched to a gene: 10. The DNA for the CDR3 is TGTGCCAGCAGTTCGTCACGGGGACTAGCGGGAGGCCGCTACAATGAGCAGTTCTTC. This codes for CASSSSRGLAGGRYNEQFF.

The CDR3 region is CASSEGATNEKLFF. CDR3 DNA sequence: TGTGCCAGCAGCGAGGGGGCAACTAATGAAAAACTGTTTTTT. The chain combines TRBV7-9 with TRBJ1-4, with D perhaps TRBD1 (6 bases). CDR3 size: 14 residues. Germline V lookup: CDR1 SEHNR, CDR2 FQNEAQ (reference sequence). V was pared by 5 bases and J by 0 bases, with 7 bases between.

This chain links TRBV2 with TRBJ2-5; TRBD2 aligns across 10 bases. The CDR3 runs 15 residues. Trimming cost V 5 bases and J 1 base; bases outside gene matches: 4. Germline values: CDR1 SNHLY, CDR2 FYNNEI. The CDR3 DNA is TGTGCCAGCAGTTCGACTAGCGGGCTCCAAGAGACCCAGTACTTC. Amino acid sequence: CASSSTSGLQETQYF.

The CDR3 protein is CASSLGAGVIVEQFF. In DNA, the CDR3 is TGTGCCAGCAGCTTAGGAGCGGGAGTAATTGTTGAGCAGTTCTTC. The rearrangement uses TRBV11-3 and TRBJ2-1, with TRBD2 identical over 8 bases. Losses at the gene ends were 1 base for V and 9 bases for J; bases not matched to a gene: 8. The CDR3 contains 15 residues. The V gene's germline CDR1 is SGHNT and CDR2 YENEEA. The full variable domain, rest sourced from reference TRBV11-3 and TRBJ2-1, is EAGVVQSPRYKIIEKKQPVAFWCNPISGHNTLYWYLQNLGQGPELLIRYENEEAVDDSQLPKDRFSAERLKGVDSTLKIQPAELGDSAVYLCASSLGAGVIVEQFFGPGTRLTVL.

This rearrangement joins TRBV5-5 to TRBJ2-5; D is perhaps TRBD2 (5 bases). The CDR3 covers 11 residues. The germline V gene has CDR1 SGHKS and CDR2 YYEKEE (reference sequence). V was trimmed by 6 bases and J by 5 bases, leaving 8 bases between them. The CDR3 DNA reads TGTGCCAGCACCCCGGGGGAGACCCAGTACTTC. Translating it yields CASTPGETQYF.

The chain employs TRBV5-4 and TRBJ1-2; D is undetermined. The CDR3 is 15 amino acids. The ends were cut back, 3 bases at V and 8 bases at J, with 20 bases in the middle. Germline-derived CDR1 and CDR2 are SGHNT and YYREEE (reference sequence). The chain's CDR3 is CASSYRTSAGEGYTF. CDR3 coding DNA: TGTGCCAGCAGCTACCGAACCTCAGCTGGAGAGGGCTACACCTTC.

This CDR3 reads CASKDRVGGNEQFF. CDR3 DNA: TGTGCCAGCAAAGACAGGGTAGGAGGGAATGAGCAGTTCTTC. The chain uses TRBV6-1 and TRBJ2-1, with D possibly matching TRBD1 (7 bases). Germline CDR1 reads MNHNS; CDR2 reads SASEGT. Deletions cut 7 bases from V and 7 bases from J, with 17 bases between. The CDR3 runs to 14 residues.

CDR3 amino acids: CASSSTGIINEKLFF. As DNA, the CDR3 is TGTGCCAGCAGCTCAACCGGGATAATCAATGAAAAACTGTTTTTT. The chain employs TRBV7-9 and TRBJ1-4; D remains unclear. Germline V gene lookup returns CDR1 SEHNR and CDR2 FQNEAQ (reference sequence). V was cut by 4 bases and J by 5 bases, with 14 bases left in between. The CDR3 has 15 residues.

This sequence joins TRBV6-5 and TRBJ2-7, with 9 bases that match TRBD2. V was pared by 8 bases and J by 4 bases, with 12 bases of the junction left unmatched. The germline V gene encodes CDR1 MNHEY and CDR2 SVGAGI. The CDR3 sequence is 15 residues long. Here the CDR3 reads CASLLGGRALYEQYF. In DNA, the CDR3 is TGTGCCAGCCTCTTAGGCGGGAGGGCCCTATACGAGCAGTACTTC.

The J gene is TRBJ2-1, the V gene TRBV7-6, with 7 bases identical to TRBD2. With V trimmed by 5 bases and J by 1 base, 11 bases remained unmatched. CDR1 SGHVS and CDR2 FNYEAQ come from the germline V gene. The CDR3 has 17 residues. Here the CDR3 reads CASSPSGGSGSYNEQFF. The CDR3 nucleotides are TGTGCCAGCAGCCCCTCGGGGGGTAGCGGGTCCTACAATGAGCAGTTCTTC.

This clone appeared once. The V call is TRBV3-1 (or the pseudogene TRBV3-2), the J call TRBJ1-5; 10 bases are a match to TRBD1. There are 17 residues in the CDR3. After removal of 5 bases from V and 3 bases from J, the junction contained 10 bases not matched to a gene. Germline lookup yields CDR1 LGHDT and CDR2 YNNKEL (reference sequence). The CDR3 loop reads CASSGRETGGNNQPQHF. CDR3 nucleotides: TGTGCCAGCAGCGGGCGTGAGACAGGGGGCAACAATCAGCCCCAGCATTTT.

V usage is TRBV28 and J usage is TRBJ2-7; 9 nucleotides line up with TRBD2. Germline CDR1 and CDR2: MDHEN and SYDVKM. This CDR3 comprises 15 residues. Trimming took 7 bases from V and 2 from J; bases not matched to a gene: 9. The CDR3 DNA sequence: TGTGCCAGCACCTTTGGGCGCGGGAGGGCCTACGAGCAGTACTTC. It encodes CASTFGRGRAYEQYF.

This clone was seen many times. The rearrangement joins TRBV6-5 to TRBJ1-1; D may be TRBD1 (5 bases). The V gene's germline CDR1 is MNHEY and CDR2 SVGAGI. The CDR3 covers 12 residues. V lost 7 bases and J lost 6, with 12 bases in between. The CDR3 region is CASKKGGAEAFF. DNA for the CDR3: TGTGCCAGCAAAAAGGGAGGGGCTGAAGCTTTCTTT.

The chain carries TRBV27 and TRBJ2-7; possibly TRBD1 for D (5 bases). The CDR3 is 13 residues long. The V end was cut by 6 bases, the J end by 4 bases, with 13 bases between. CDR1 MNHEY and CDR2 SMNVEV come from the germline V gene (reference sequence). The CDR3 protein is CASSRTGAYEQYF. CDR3 DNA: TGTGCCAGCAGCCGAACAGGAGCGTACGAGCAGTACTTC.

The gene calls are TRBV4-3 and TRBJ1-5; D gene ambiguous. The CDR3 has 14 residues. The germline V gene has CDR1 LGHNA and CDR2 YSLEER. The ends were cut back, 0 bases at V and 5 bases at J, with 8 bases in the middle. The CDR3 nucleotides are TGCGCCAGCAGCCAAGAGGGAGGAGATCAGCCCCAGCATTTT. Its translation is CASSQEGGDQPQHF.

The rearrangement joins TRBV7-9 to TRBJ2-5; maybe TRBD2 (6 bases). The V end lost 4 bases, the J end lost 7 bases, and 7 bases lay between the germline ends. The CDR3 has 11 amino acids. Per germline, CDR1 SEHNR and CDR2 FQNEAQ (reference sequence). The CDR3 loop is CASSWGGTQYF. The CDR3, as DNA: TGTGCCAGCAGCTGGGGAGGGACCCAGTACTTC.